This entry lists 15 T cell receptor beta chains sequenced from one sample in a study of human T cells and chemical hapten exposure. TCRdb re-derived calls from the RACE reads in MiXCR, one entry per CDR3 protein. The sample records around 100,000 distinct CDR3 sequences, 9.5% to 11% being singletons. Stated time point: patch test 1, 2 weeks after DPC sensitization. As for treatment: therapeutic diphenylcyclopropenone sensitization with weekly scalp DPC. This specimen was whole blood, taken in connection with sensitization to the hapten diphenylcyclopropenone (DPC). These receptors came from a woman aged 40 to 49 with alopecia areata. Some clones in this sample may be carry-over from other donors' samples.

Many counts were recorded for this clonotype. V and J are TRBV28 and TRBJ2-5; 14 bases align to TRBD2. V gave up 5 bases and J gave up 5 bases; unmatched junction bases: 4. Germline V gene data show CDR1 as MDHEN and CDR2 as SYDVKM. The CDR3 is 15 residues long. CDR3 sequence (DNA): TGTGCCAGCAGTCCCGGGACTAGCGGGGGTGAGACCCAGTACTTC. The encoded protein is CASSPGTSGGETQYF.

The chain recombines TRBV19 with TRBJ1-2; a weak D match, TRBD1 (5 bases). The CDR3 is made up of 14 amino acids. V was pared by 7 bases and J by 3 bases, with 15 bases between. Germline V gives CDR1 LNHDA, CDR2 SQIVND (reference sequence). The CDR3 spells CASTSTGLHYGYTF. Written as DNA, the CDR3 is TGTGCCAGTACTTCGACGGGACTGCACTATGGCTACACCTTC.

This clonotype was seen a handful of times. This chain links TRBV4-3 with TRBJ2-3; the D gene is possibly TRBD1 (5 bases). This CDR3 has 15 amino acids. V dropped 4 bases and J dropped 2 bases, with 13 bases sitting between them. Germline CDR1 and CDR2: LGHNA and YSLEER. The chain's CDR3 is CASSPQGRTTDTQYF. Written as DNA, the CDR3 is TGCGCCAGCAGCCCCCAGGGAAGGACCACAGATACGCAGTATTTT.

The J gene is TRBJ2-1, the V gene TRBV18, with TRBD2 matching over 15 bases. In germline, CDR1 is KGHSH, CDR2 LQKENI. This CDR3 spans 16 amino acids. The V gene end was trimmed by 5 bases and the J gene end by 10 bases; junction bases not matched to a gene: 9. CDR3 in DNA: TGTGCCAGCTCATTCTCCGGGACTAGCGGGAGGAAAGAGCAGTTCTTC. Translating gives CASSFSGTSGRKEQFF.

The chain recombines TRBV7-6 with TRBJ2-5, with D hard to call. The CDR3 has 15 residues. Germline V gives CDR1 SGHVS, CDR2 FNYEAQ. V was pared by 2 bases and J by 1 base, with 11 bases between. CDR3 in DNA: TGTGCCAGCAGCTTAACCCTAGGCGGCCAAGAGACCCAGTACTTC. The encoded protein is CASSLTLGGQETQYF.

The DNA for the CDR3 is TGTGCCAGCAGCCCCGGACTAACCAGCACAGATACGCAGTATTTT. Translation: CASSPGLTSTDTQYF. The chain carries TRBV3-1 and TRBJ2-3; D possibly corresponds to TRBD2 (6 bases). Germline-derived CDR1 and CDR2 are LGHDT and YNNKEL (reference sequence). The CDR3 length is 15 residues. Trimming removed 4 bases from V and 0 bases from J, with 11 bases in between.

The gene calls are TRBV4-2 and TRBJ2-7; D is uncertain. Germline V gives CDR1 LGHNA, CDR2 YNFKEQ. The CDR3 is 15 amino acids. V gave up 0 bases and J gave up 6 bases, with 15 bases separating them. CDR3 sequence: CASSQDPRSQSEQYF. The CDR3 nucleotides are TGTGCCAGCAGCCAAGATCCCAGGTCCCAAAGCGAGCAGTACTTC.

This clonotype was found many times. The V gene is TRBV28, the J gene TRBJ2-7; no reliable D call. This CDR3 region has 14 residues. Germline lookup yields CDR1 MDHEN and CDR2 SYDVKM. Between the trimmed V and J ends, which lost 4 bases and 6 bases, there was a span of 16 bases. CDR3 sequence reads: CASSSTGPLLEQYF. CDR3 in DNA: TGTGCCAGCAGTTCGACGGGTCCCCTACTCGAGCAGTACTTC.

This clonotype was observed at least ten times. The chain couples TRBV5-1 to TRBJ1-5; 9 bases are shared with TRBD1. This CDR3 is 16 amino acids long. Germline V CDR1 and CDR2: SGHRS, YFSETQ. The V segment lost 1 base and the J segment 7 bases; nucleotides outside the gene matches: 9. The CDR3 reads CASSLSGQGTGQPQHF. The CDR3 nucleotides are TGCGCCAGCAGCTTGTCGGGACAGGGAACGGGCCAGCCCCAGCATTTT.

This clonotype was seen only a few times. The chain has TRBV7-2 and TRBJ2-1; tentatively, D is TRBD1 (6 bases). V gave up 1 base and J gave up 0 bases, with 7 bases separating them. The CDR3 runs 15 residues. Germline CDR1 reads SGHTA; CDR2 reads FQGNSA. DNA for the CDR3: TGTGCCAGCAGCTTAGAAGGGGGCTCCTACAATGAGCAGTTCTTC. It specifies CASSLEGGSYNEQFF.

The chain has TRBV6-2 or TRBV6-3 and TRBJ2-7, with a weak D call TRBD2 (5 bases). V was clipped by 2 bases and J by 0 bases, with 8 bases between them. CDR3 length: 14 amino acids. Germline V CDR1 and CDR2: MNHEY, SVGEGT. The CDR3 region has the DNA TGTGCCAGCAGTTACACCGGGATCTCCTACGAGCAGTACTTC. It yields the protein CASSYTGISYEQYF.

The chain joins TRBV18 to TRBJ2-2; possible D gene TRBD2, 5 bases. Trimming left V 5 bases short and J 3 bases short, with 7 bases between. CDR1 and CDR2 from the germline V gene are KGHSH and LQKENI. The CDR3 contains 13 residues. Here the CDR3 DNA reads TGTGCCAGCTCAAACGGGGACACCGGGGAGCTGTTTTTT. It encodes CASSNGDTGELFF.

This clonotype showed up just a few times. This chain connects TRBV12-3 or TRBV12-4 to TRBJ1-1; weak D call: TRBD1 (6 bases). The CDR3 loop spans 16 amino acids. Trimming took 5 bases from V and 0 from J, leaving 16 bases between them. Here the CDR3 reads CASSLTGLGMNTEAFF. The CDR3 DNA reads as TGTGCCAGCAGTCTAACAGGGTTGGGGATGAACACTGAAGCTTTCTTT.

This clonotype appeared many times. The CDR3 DNA sequence: TGTGCCAGCTCGGGGGGCAAATTCCTCGGTGAAAAACTGTTTTTT. This sequence encodes CASSGGKFLGEKLFF. The chain recombines TRBV27 with TRBJ1-4; weak D call: TRBD1 (6 bases). Trimming took off 8 bases at V and 7 bases at J, with 20 bases between the two ends. Germline V gives CDR1 MNHEY, CDR2 SMNVEV (reference sequence). The CDR3 sequence is 15 residues long.

This clonotype was counted many times. This chain joins TRBV7-8 and TRBJ1-5, with D maybe TRBD1 (6 bases). The germline gives CDR1 SGHVS, CDR2 FQNEAQ. Trimming removed 5 bases from V and 3 bases from J, with 20 bases in between. This CDR3 has 17 amino acids. This CDR3 is CASSPAVAGVNNQPQHF. In nucleotides, the CDR3 is TGTGCCAGCAGCCCAGCGGTGGCAGGGGTAAACAATCAGCCCCAGCATTTT.